This T cell receptor beta chain was documented in a study of CD8+ T cells in alopecia areata. About the research overall: Treated patients were dosed with oral tofacitinib, taking 5 to 10 mg twice daily. Tofacitinib continued for 6 to 18 months and was then withheld for 6 months.

Sequencing relied on a cDNA template that was reverse transcribed from extracted RNA. TCRdb keeps only in-frame clones here, not all; method: immunoSEQ multiplex PCR. Here the sample spans 80,000 to 100,000 clones, about 45% being singletons. This clone turned up a few times. This sample also contains other DNA sequences that code for the same CDR3. The clonotype comes from a human donor with alopecia areata. The sample was CD4+ T cells sorted from blood.

CDR3 sequence (DNA): TGCAGCGTGGGGGGACAGGGCAATCAGCCCCAGCATTTT. Translation gives CSVGGQGNQPQHF. This chain joins TRBV29-1 and TRBJ1-5, with 8 positions matching TRBD1. CDR1 and CDR2 from the germline V gene are SQVTM and ANQGSEA. CDR3 length: 13 residues. Trimming cost V 6 bases and J 2 bases; bases outside gene matches: 3.